One and the same sample provided the 30 T cell receptor beta chains below, sequenced in a study of Tregs in tolerant kidney transplant recipients (dated by TCRdb to the late 2010s). The library was obtained by the immunoSEQ multiplex PCR assay. As stored in TCRdb, this immuneACCESS dataset retains in-frame rearrangements with V and J assigned. A fraction of the clones does not appear; measured against another copy, unresolved V genes explain less than half of the discrepancy, and the remainder lacks a known reason. Within this sample are about 120,000 clones, with roughly 92% of them counted one time only. The ten largest clones represent around 0.6% of the sample. Material for sequencing was CD4+ T cells from blood. The source of these receptors is a human donor in good health.

The chain uses TRBV6-1 and TRBJ1-1; unclear D gene. The germline V gene encodes CDR1 MNHNS and CDR2 SASEGT. There are 13 residues in the CDR3. The V and J ends lost 2 bases and 0 bases respectively, with 4 bases between them. The CDR3 nucleotides read TGTGCCAGCAGTGAAACCATGAACACTGAAGCTTTCTTT. This sequence encodes CASSETMNTEAFF.

This clone was found once. Here the CDR3 DNA reads TGTGCCAGCAGCTTAGCAAGACTAGCGGGGTCCTACAATGAGCAGTTCTTC. It specifies CASSLARLAGSYNEQFF. The chain combines TRBV7-2 with TRBJ2-1; TRBD2 aligns across 11 bases. V lost 0 bases, J lost 1 base, and 2 bases stayed unmatched. The germline CDR1 and CDR2 sequences are SGHTA and FQGNSA. The CDR3 covers 17 residues.

In nucleotides, the CDR3 is TGTGCCAGCAGTCCCGAACAGACTAGAAGCTCCTACAATGAGCAGTTCTTC. It codes for CASSPEQTRSSYNEQFF. The rearrangement links TRBV2 to TRBJ2-1; D perhaps matches TRBD2 (6 bases). The CDR3 runs to 17 residues. The V and J ends lost 5 bases and 0 bases respectively, with 17 bases between them. CDR1 SNHLY and CDR2 FYNNEI come from the germline V gene.

This rearrangement joins TRBV7-9 to TRBJ2-3; D gene ambiguous. V dropped 3 bases and J dropped 2 bases, with 9 bases sitting between them. Per the germline V gene, CDR1 is SEHNR and CDR2 is FQNEAQ (reference sequence). CDR3 size: 14 residues. CDR3 protein: CASSFDRDTDTQYF. CDR3 DNA: TGTGCCAGCAGCTTTGATAGGGACACAGATACGCAGTATTTT.

The gene calls are TRBV5-1 and TRBJ2-5; the match to TRBD2 covers 10 bases. The germline gives CDR1 SGHRS, CDR2 YFSETQ. The CDR3 runs 16 residues. Trimming cost V 0 bases and J 3 bases; bases outside gene matches: 5. In DNA form, the CDR3 reads TGCGCCAGCAGCTTGGGACTAGCGGGCCTAAAAGAGACCCAGTACTTC. It codes for CASSLGLAGLKETQYF.

The V call is TRBV27, the J call TRBJ1-2; 9 bases match TRBD1. The V gene end was trimmed by 2 bases and the J gene end by 0 bases; junction bases not matched to a gene: 4. CDR3 length equals 16 residues. CDR1 and CDR2 (germline): MNHEY, SMNVEV (reference sequence). CDR3 sequence: CASSLAGTGTNYGYTF. CDR3 sequence (DNA): TGTGCCAGCAGTTTAGCGGGGACAGGGACTAACTATGGCTACACCTTC.

The chain couples TRBV19 to TRBJ1-1, with 7 nucleotides matching TRBD1. The CDR3 loop spans 17 amino acids. After removal of 3 bases from V and 0 bases from J, the junction contained 10 bases not matched to a gene. Germline CDR1 LNHDA, CDR2 SQIVND (reference sequence). This CDR3 is CASSIRGGTALNTEAFF. The DNA for the CDR3 is TGTGCCAGTAGTATTCGAGGAGGGACAGCTTTGAACACTGAAGCTTTCTTT.

The CDR3 sequence: CASSLQGLAFSEQFF. CDR3 sequence (DNA): TGTGCCAGCAGCCTCCAGGGACTAGCTTTTAGTGAGCAGTTCTTC. This chain joins TRBV7-2 and TRBJ2-1; 9 nucleotides match TRBD2. The CDR3 loop spans 15 amino acids. V shed 5 bases, J shed 9 bases, and the junction held 11 bases outside the gene matches. Per germline, CDR1 SGHTA and CDR2 FQGNSA.

This chain links TRBV15 with TRBJ2-7, with D perhaps assigned TRBD1 or TRBD2 (5 bases each). The CDR3 covers 15 residues. Trimming took 0 bases from V and 2 from J, leaving 11 bases between them. The germline V gene encodes CDR1 LNHNV and CDR2 YYDKDF (reference sequence). This chain's CDR3 is CATSREGGGAYEQYF. In nucleotides, the CDR3 is TGTGCCACCAGCAGAGAGGGTGGGGGAGCCTACGAGCAGTACTTC.

The CDR3 DNA is TGTGCCAGCAGTTACGTGGGAGCCTACGAGCAGTACTTC. Protein: CASSYVGAYEQYF. The chain joins TRBV6-6 to TRBJ2-7; TRBD2 is a possible D gene (5 bases). There are 13 residues in the CDR3. Trimming shortened V by 2 bases and J by 2 bases, and 7 bases separated the two germline ends. CDR1 MNHNY and CDR2 SVGAGI come from the germline V gene (reference sequence).

Of note for this clone: One end of the junction is discordant with germline, which a read error may explain. V and J are TRBV27 and TRBJ2-3, with D possibly being TRBD1 (7 bases). The CDR3 is made up of 14 amino acids. Germline V lookup: CDR1 MNHEY, CDR2 SMNVEV (reference sequence). The CDR3 DNA sequence: TGTGCCAGCAGCCCCCAGGGGGGCCGCTCAGTCCACTTTTTT. Its protein product is CASSPQGGRSVHFF.

Points on this clone: The same CDR3 is also encoded by other DNA sequences in this sample. The V call is TRBV5-4, the J call TRBJ1-5; the D gene is possibly TRBD1 (6 bases). In germline, CDR1 is SGHNT, CDR2 YYREEE (reference sequence). V lost 2 bases and J 2 bases, leaving 8 bases between the germline ends. CDR3 length equals 14 residues. CDR3 nucleotide sequence: TGTGCCAGCAGCTTAGGGGGGGGCAATCAGCCCCAGCATTTT. Amino acids: CASSLGGGNQPQHF.

CDR3 in amino acids: CASSVAPGGVSTDTQYF. As DNA, the CDR3 is TGTGCCAGCAGCGTAGCACCAGGGGGAGTTAGCACAGATACGCAGTATTTT. This chain joins TRBV9 and TRBJ2-3, with 7 bases identical to TRBD1. V was pared by 0 bases and J by 0 bases, with 7 bases of the junction left unmatched. The CDR3 sequence is 17 residues long. Germline CDR1 is SGDLS and CDR2 is YYNGEE.

The chain carries TRBV5-1 and TRBJ2-2, with D tentatively TRBD1 or TRBD2 (5 bases each). The V gene lost 3 bases and the J gene lost 0 bases, with 9 bases spanning the gap. Germline CDR1 SGHRS, CDR2 YFSETQ. This CDR3 has 15 residues. This CDR3 is CASSSGRTNTGELFF. The CDR3 nucleotides are TGCGCCAGCAGCTCGGGACGAACGAACACCGGGGAGCTGTTTTTT.

The rearrangement joins TRBV14 to TRBJ2-4; D is tentatively TRBD1 or TRBD2 (5 bases each). Trimming took off 4 bases at V and 2 bases at J, with 15 bases between the two ends. Germline values: CDR1 SGHDN, CDR2 FVKESK. The CDR3 contains 16 residues. CDR3 in amino acids: CASSLSGASPKNIQYF. CDR3 bases: TGTGCCAGCAGCCTGTCTGGGGCTAGCCCCAAAAACATTCAGTACTTC.

The rearrangement uses TRBV29-1 and TRBJ2-5; TRBD1 is a possible D gene (5 bases). Trimming cost V 4 bases and J 3 bases, with 9 bases left between them. Germline V gene lookup returns CDR1 SQVTM and CDR2 ANQGSEA. CDR3 length equals 12 residues. This CDR3 is CSVVDSKETQYF. CDR3 nucleotide sequence: TGCAGCGTTGTTGACAGTAAAGAGACCCAGTACTTC. Combining the CDR3 with reference TRBV29-1 and TRBJ2-5 gives the whole variable domain SAVISQKPSRDICQRGTSLTIQCQVDSQVTMMFWYRQQPGQSLTLIATANQGSEATYESGFVIDKFPISRPNLTFSTLTVSNMSPEDSSIYLCSVVDSKETQYFGPGTRLLVL.

The chain has TRBV5-1 and TRBJ2-7; D not certain. Trimming left V 1 base short and J 3 bases short, with 11 bases between. Germline CDR1 SGHRS, CDR2 YFSETQ. CDR3 length: 14 amino acids. The DNA for the CDR3 is TGCGCCAGCAGCTTGCAAGGGATCGGCTACGAGCAGTACTTC. Its translation is CASSLQGIGYEQYF.

The V call is TRBV7-9, the J call TRBJ1-2; D is unresolved. Germline values: CDR1 SEHNR, CDR2 FQNEAQ (reference sequence). V was trimmed by 1 base and J by 8 bases, leaving 8 bases between them. This CDR3 is built from 12 residues. CDR3 coding DNA: TGTGCCAGCAGCTTAGACGTCGGAGGCTACACCTTC. Residues: CASSLDVGGYTF. Full variable domain (outside the CDR3, taken from reference TRBV7-9 and TRBJ1-2): DTGVSQNPRHKITKRGQNVTFRCDPISEHNRLYWYRQTLGQGPEFLTYFQNEAQLEKSRLLSDRFSAERPKGSFSTLEIQRTEQGDSAMYLCASSLDVGGYTFGSGTRLTVV.

The chain carries TRBV15 and TRBJ1-2; a possible D gene is TRBD1 (5 bases). V shed 3 bases and J shed 0 bases, with 11 bases lying between them. There are 15 residues in the CDR3. The germline V gene has CDR1 LNHNV and CDR2 YYDKDF (reference sequence). The CDR3 DNA is TGTGCCACCAGCAGGACCGGAGGGGCTAACTATGGCTACACCTTC. Its translation is CATSRTGGANYGYTF.

This sequence joins TRBV4-1 and TRBJ2-5, with TRBD2 matching 13 bases. After removal of 4 bases from V and 7 bases from J, the junction contained 9 bases not matched to a gene. The CDR3 is made up of 16 amino acids. Germline V gives CDR1 MGHRA, CDR2 YSYEKL. CDR3 region: CASSRGGLAGERTQYF. In DNA form, the CDR3 reads TGCGCCAGCAGCCGAGGAGGACTAGCGGGAGAGAGGACCCAGTACTTC.

The chain carries TRBV7-2 and TRBJ2-6; D unresolved. CDR1 SGHTA and CDR2 FQGNSA come from the germline V gene. V lost 4 bases, J lost 6 bases, and 7 bases lay in between. The CDR3 spans 13 residues. For the CDR3, the DNA is TGTGCCAGCAGCTACGTTGCGGCCAACGTCCTGACTTTC. It specifies CASSYVAANVLTF.

The V and J genes are TRBV6-6 and TRBJ2-3; 12 nucleotides match TRBD2. Trimming removed 6 bases from V and 3 bases from J; junction bases left unmatched: 4. Germline CDR1 is MNHNY and CDR2 is SVGAGI (reference sequence). The CDR3 has 15 amino acids. Written as DNA, the CDR3 is TGTGCCAGCAGCCGACTAGCGGGGGTGACAGATACGCAGTATTTT. It translates to CASSRLAGVTDTQYF.

This clone was picked up a small number of times. The DNA for the CDR3 is TGTGCCAGCAGTGAACGGTCGAACACTGAAGCTTTCTTT. Translating it yields CASSERSNTEAFF. This rearrangement joins TRBV2 to TRBJ1-1; D is uncertain. CDR1 is SNHLY, CDR2 FYNNEI, per germline. Trimming pared 2 bases from V and 1 base from J, leaving 5 bases between. This CDR3 has 13 residues. Variable domain in full (rest from reference TRBV2 and TRBJ1-1): EPEVTQTPSHQVTQMGQEVILRCVPISNHLYFYWYRQILGQKVEFLVSFYNNEISEKSEIFDDQFSVERPDGSNFTLKIRSTKLEDSAMYFCASSERSNTEAFFGQGTRLTVV.

The genes are TRBV18 and TRBJ2-1; a possible D gene is TRBD1 (6 bases). This CDR3 has 17 amino acids. Trimming stripped 3 bases from V and 5 bases from J, with 20 bases between. Germline V lookup: CDR1 KGHSH, CDR2 LQKENI. The CDR3 loop reads CASSPLTGFNRDNEQFF. The CDR3 region has the DNA TGTGCCAGCTCACCTTTAACAGGGTTTAACAGAGACAATGAGCAGTTCTTC.

The chain is built from TRBV2 and TRBJ2-7; TRBD1 matches 8 bases. V was clipped by 6 bases and J by 4 bases; unmatched bases: 5. The germline gives CDR1 SNHLY, CDR2 FYNNEI. The CDR3 sequence is 13 residues long. The CDR3 is CASRVTGAYEQYF. The CDR3 DNA reads TGTGCCAGCAGGGTGACAGGGGCGTACGAGCAGTACTTC.

The chain carries TRBV5-6 and TRBJ1-1, with 9 bases fitting TRBD1. The CDR3 is 15 residues long. J lost 6 bases, V lost 4 bases, and 10 bases had no gene match. Per germline, CDR1 SGHDT and CDR2 YYEEEE. The CDR3 region is CASSAPWTGVPEAFF. In nucleotides, the CDR3 is TGTGCCAGCAGCGCTCCCTGGACAGGGGTACCTGAAGCTTTCTTT.

Only a few counts were recorded for this clone. The chain employs TRBV7-8 and TRBJ2-1; 14 bases fit TRBD2. Germline lookup yields CDR1 SGHVS and CDR2 FQNEAQ. The CDR3 totals 16 residues. J lost 5 bases, V lost 3 bases, and 3 bases had no gene match. The CDR3: CASSFGLAGGDNEQFF. The CDR3 coding sequence is TGTGCCAGCAGCTTTGGACTAGCGGGGGGAGACAATGAGCAGTTCTTC.

The table lists this clone with a few counts. The V call is TRBV5-4, the J call TRBJ2-7, with D hard to call. The germline V and J ends were trimmed by 4 bases and 4 bases, with 9 bases remaining between them. The CDR3 length is 12 residues. Germline CDR1 and CDR2: SGHNT and YYREEE (reference sequence). The DNA for the CDR3 is TGTGCCAGCAGCGTAGAGAGATACGAGCAGTACTTC. It yields the protein CASSVERYEQYF.

The chain combines TRBV27 with TRBJ1-4, with 9 bases that match TRBD1. From germline, CDR1 is MNHEY and CDR2 SMNVEV (reference sequence). Unmatched junction bases numbered 4, after V lost 8 bases and J lost 6 bases. The CDR3 totals 13 residues. The CDR3 spells CASGQGLYEKLFF. The CDR3 DNA follows: TGTGCCAGCGGACAGGGGCTCTATGAAAAACTGTTTTTT.

This clone was seen once. The rearrangement links TRBV7-9 to TRBJ2-5, with D unresolved. V gave up 5 bases and J gave up 5 bases, with 9 bases separating them. The length of the CDR3 is 12 residues. Germline assignment: CDR1 SEHNR and CDR2 FQNEAQ (reference sequence). CDR3 in DNA: TGTGCCAGCAGCCCAAACTTCGAGACCCAGTACTTC. Its protein is CASSPNFETQYF.